This T cell receptor beta chain was documented in a study of post-analysis software for immune sequencing data. As for the study in general: Disease courses included relapsing-remitting, secondary progressive and progressive-relapsing multiple sclerosis.

Carried by the TCR beta cDNA libraries were unique molecular identifiers. TCRdb used MiXCR to reprocess the PCR reads, holding one entry per CDR3 protein. The data contain about 500,000 distinct CDR3 sequences, 45% of them singletons. Remarks on this clonotype: Its antigen is unidentified.

The CDR3 length is 16 residues. The V and J ends lost 2 bases and 2 bases respectively, with 15 bases between them. Germline V CDR1 and CDR2: SGHVS, FQNEAQ. General observations from the study: Patients showed TRBV5-6, TRBV5-1 and TRBV20-1 among five TRBV segments more frequent than in controls. Samples sharing a preparation batch grouped tightly together when assessed by F measure.

The receptor comes from a girl under 18 with multiple sclerosis. The rearrangement links TRBV7-8 to TRBJ2-5; D is unresolved. Sample: blood. Here the CDR3 reads CASSLSRLPEQETQYF. CDR3 in DNA: TGTGCCAGCAGCTTAAGCCGGCTTCCAGAACAAGAGACCCAGTACTTC.